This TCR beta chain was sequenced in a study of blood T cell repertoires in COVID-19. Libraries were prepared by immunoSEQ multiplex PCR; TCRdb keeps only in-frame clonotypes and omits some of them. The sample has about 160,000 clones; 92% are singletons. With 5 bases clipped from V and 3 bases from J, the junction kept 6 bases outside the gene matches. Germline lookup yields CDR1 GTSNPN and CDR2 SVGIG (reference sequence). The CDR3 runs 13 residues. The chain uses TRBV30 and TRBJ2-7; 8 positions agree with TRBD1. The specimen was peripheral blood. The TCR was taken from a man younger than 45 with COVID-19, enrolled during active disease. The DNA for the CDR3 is TGTGCCTGGGATGGGACAGGAGTCTACGAGCAGTACTTC. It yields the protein CAWDGTGVYEQYF.